This TCR beta chain was identified in a study of T cell responses to AZD1222 COVID-19 vaccine. This clone is a singleton in its sample. Produced via immunoSEQ multiplex PCR; TCRdb's table is partial and in-frame only. The table has about 100,000 clones, 87% seen once; the top ten hold around 4.9%. Trimming took off 5 bases at V and 3 bases at J, with 14 bases between the two ends. The CDR3 runs to 15 residues. Germline-derived CDR1 and CDR2 are MDHEN and SYDVKM. This specimen was peripheral blood, taken 28 days after the second AZD1222 dose. The chain uses TRBV28 and TRBJ1-5; D is undetermined. This TCR came from an adult who received the AZD1222 COVID-19 vaccine. This CDR3 is CASSPGDRHNQPQHF. The CDR3 DNA follows: TGTGCCAGCAGTCCCGGAGATAGGCACAATCAGCCCCAGCATTTT.